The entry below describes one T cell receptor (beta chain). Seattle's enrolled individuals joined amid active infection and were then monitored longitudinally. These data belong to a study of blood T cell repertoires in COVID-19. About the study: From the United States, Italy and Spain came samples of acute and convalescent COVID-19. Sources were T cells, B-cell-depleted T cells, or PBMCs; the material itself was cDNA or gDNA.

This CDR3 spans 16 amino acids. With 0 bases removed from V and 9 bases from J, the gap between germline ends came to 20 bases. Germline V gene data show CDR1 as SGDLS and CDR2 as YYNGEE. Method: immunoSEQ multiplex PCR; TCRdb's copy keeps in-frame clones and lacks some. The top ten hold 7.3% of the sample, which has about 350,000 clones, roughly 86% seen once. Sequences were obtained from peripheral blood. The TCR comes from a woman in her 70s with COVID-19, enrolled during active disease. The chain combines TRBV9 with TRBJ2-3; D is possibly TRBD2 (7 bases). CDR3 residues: CASSVGGTGGFITQYF. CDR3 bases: TGTGCCAGCAGCGTAGGTGGAACGGGGGGCTTTATCACGCAGTATTTT.